A single sample gave rise to the 30 T cell receptor beta chains below, sequenced in a study of shared clonotypes between healthy human individuals. The protocol was immunoSEQ multiplex PCR, while the TCRdb copy is restricted to in-frame clones and leaves out a portion. The data show roughly 570,000 clones, 98% seen once. CD45RO-negative CD8 cells positively selected for CCR7 made up the naive population, which excluded terminally differentiated effector memory CD45RA+ cells. Material: naive CD8+ T cells sorted from blood. All receptors derive from a man aged 30 to 39 in good health.

The chain uses TRBV13 and TRBJ2-3, with 9 bases matching TRBD2. CDR1 and CDR2 from the germline V gene are PRHDT and FYEKMQ (reference sequence). This CDR3 contains 16 residues. V gave up 4 bases and J gave up 6 bases; unmatched junction bases: 11. The DNA for the CDR3 is TGTGCCAGCAGCTCGACCGCGGGAGGGCCGCGCGATACGCAGTATTTT. Translated: CASSSTAGGPRDTQYF.

The genes are TRBV7-2 and TRBJ2-3; perhaps TRBD2 as D (6 bases). The CDR3 consists of 13 residues. Germline V gives CDR1 SGHTA, CDR2 FQGNSA. V was cut by 4 bases and J by 11 bases, with 16 bases left in between. CDR3 in amino acids: CASSSGTAWGQYF. CDR3 sequence (DNA): TGTGCCAGCAGCTCCGGGACTGCCTGGGGGCAGTATTTT. Using reference TRBV7-2 and TRBJ2-3 for the parts outside the CDR3, the full variable domain is GAGVSQSPSNKVTEKGKDVELRCDPISGHTALYWYRQSLGQGLEFLIYFQGNSAPDKSGLPSDRFSAERTGGSVSTLTIQRTQQEDSAVYLCASSSGTAWGQYFGPGTRLTVL.

The V gene is TRBV2, the J gene TRBJ1-5, with D maybe TRBD1 (6 bases). CDR1 and CDR2 from the germline V gene are SNHLY and FYNNEI. The CDR3 totals 14 residues. Trimming removed 10 bases from V and 4 bases from J, with 17 bases in between. The CDR3 DNA reads as TGTGCCACCGAAACAGGGAGTGGTAATCAGCCCCAGCATTTT. Amino acid sequence: CATETGSGNQPQHF.

With respect to this clone: This same CDR3 is encoded by further DNA sequences in the sample. The chain has TRBV7-2 and TRBJ2-5; 8 bases agree with TRBD1. Trimming removed 5 bases from V and 4 bases from J; junction bases left unmatched: 3. This CDR3 has 13 amino acids. Germline V gives CDR1 SGHTA, CDR2 FQGNSA. The CDR3, as DNA: TGTGCCAGCAGCCCCGACAGGGGAGAGACCCAGTACTTC. Protein: CASSPDRGETQYF.

With respect to this clone: The same CDR3 arises from other DNA sequences in this sample as well. The chain recombines TRBV9 with TRBJ2-7; D uncertain. The V gene's germline CDR1 is SGDLS and CDR2 YYNGEE. This CDR3 spans 14 amino acids. V was cut by 2 bases and J by 0 bases, with 9 bases left in between. Here the CDR3 DNA reads TGTGCCAGCAGCGTCGGCAGTGGCTCCTACGAGCAGTACTTC. This sequence encodes CASSVGSGSYEQYF.

The V gene is TRBV14, the J gene TRBJ2-3; D gene unclear. The V gene's germline CDR1 is SGHDN and CDR2 FVKESK. Deletions cut 1 base from V and 5 bases from J, with 19 bases between. The CDR3 is 17 amino acids. The chain's CDR3 is CASSQAFISRFIDTQYF. The CDR3 DNA sequence: TGTGCCAGCAGCCAAGCTTTTATCTCCAGGTTCATAGATACGCAGTATTTT.

CDR3 in amino acids: CASRPTGFRGNTIYF. CDR3 nucleotides: TGTGCCAGCAGGCCGACAGGGTTCCGAGGAAACACCATATATTTT. The chain employs TRBV2 and TRBJ1-3, with TRBD1 identical over 7 bases. This CDR3 spans 15 amino acids. Germline trimming cut 6 bases from V and 4 bases from J; bases unmatched to any gene: 9. Germline CDR1 and CDR2: SNHLY and FYNNEI.

This sequence joins TRBV27 and TRBJ2-7; D possibly corresponds to TRBD2 (5 bases). Germline CDR1 MNHEY, CDR2 SMNVEV (reference sequence). Trimming shortened V by 6 bases and J by 6 bases, and 27 bases separated the two germline ends. The CDR3 totals 17 residues. The CDR3 here is CASSPSDGEPLGAEQYF. DNA for the CDR3: TGTGCCAGCAGCCCCTCCGACGGGGAGCCCCTAGGTGCCGAGCAGTACTTC.

V is TRBV11-2 and J is TRBJ2-5; TRBD2 is a possible D gene (6 bases). Germline V lookup: CDR1 SGHAT, CDR2 FQNNGV. Trimming took 1 base from V and 8 from J, leaving 20 bases between them. The CDR3 sequence is 16 residues long. In nucleotides, the CDR3 is TGTGCCAGCAGCTTAGGTCGGTTAGCGGATCCTCGAACCCAGTACTTC. It specifies CASSLGRLADPRTQYF. Complete variable domain (other parts from reference TRBV11-2 and TRBJ2-5): EAGVAQSPRYKIIEKRQSVAFWCNPISGHATLYWYQQILGQGPKLLIQFQNNGVVDDSQLPKDRFSAERLKGVDSTLKIQPAKLEDSAVYLCASSLGRLADPRTQYFGPGTRLLVL.

The chain is built from TRBV29-1 and TRBJ2-1, with a possible D match to TRBD2 (6 bases). Germline V gene sequence: CDR1 SQVTM, CDR2 ANQGSEA. The CDR3 sequence is 13 residues long. V was cut by 7 bases and J by 6 bases, with 16 bases left in between. Here the CDR3 reads CSGGGGVSNEQFF. The CDR3 DNA reads TGCAGCGGAGGAGGCGGGGTGAGCAATGAGCAGTTCTTC.

This clone was picked up one time. The V gene is TRBV9, the J gene TRBJ1-4; the D is unclear. The CDR3 has 15 residues. Germline values: CDR1 SGDLS, CDR2 YYNGEE. Trimming left V 5 bases short and J 6 bases short, with 17 bases between. CDR3 DNA sequence: TGTGCCAGCAGTGAGAACGCGGGCCCTGATGAAAAACTGTTTTTT. It is translated as CASSENAGPDEKLFF. Full variable domain (outside the CDR3, taken from reference TRBV9 and TRBJ1-4): DSGVTQTPKHLITATGQRVTLRCSPRSGDLSVYWYQQSLDQGLQFLIQYYNGEERAKGNILERFSAQQFPDLHSELNLSSLELGDSALYFCASSENAGPDEKLFFGSGTQLSVL.

This rearrangement joins TRBV29-1 to TRBJ2-7; no definite D call. This CDR3 has 13 amino acids. Germline CDR1 is SQVTM and CDR2 is ANQGSEA. Trimming cost V 7 bases and J 1 base, with 14 bases left between them. CDR3 sequence (DNA): TGCAGCGCTCGGACGCGCAGTTCCTACGAGCAGTACTTC. Its protein product is CSARTRSSYEQYF.

The chain recombines TRBV7-8 with TRBJ2-3; D unresolved. Germline-derived CDR1 and CDR2 are SGHVS and FQNEAQ. This CDR3 contains 15 residues. Trimming stripped 1 base from V and 0 bases from J, with 8 bases between. The CDR3 DNA reads as TGTGCCAGCAGCTTAGGGGTTCCTAGCACAGATACGCAGTATTTT. Its translation: CASSLGVPSTDTQYF.

The rearrangement joins TRBV29-1 to TRBJ2-5; 8 nucleotides line up with TRBD2. Germline V lookup: CDR1 SQVTM, CDR2 ANQGSEA. The CDR3 length is 14 residues. The ends lost 4 bases at V and 4 bases at J; junction bases unmatched: 8. This CDR3 is CSVVRAGGGETQYF. The DNA for the CDR3 is TGCAGCGTTGTAAGGGCGGGAGGTGGAGAGACCCAGTACTTC.

The V gene is TRBV7-9, the J gene TRBJ1-3, with D hard to call. The V end was cut by 5 bases, the J end by 0 bases, with 8 bases between. CDR1 is SEHNR, CDR2 FQNEAQ, per germline (reference sequence). The CDR3 sequence is 14 residues long. This chain's CDR3 is CASSGYDSGNTIYF. The CDR3 DNA sequence: TGTGCCAGCAGCGGCTACGACTCTGGAAACACCATATATTTT. Combining the CDR3 with reference TRBV7-9 and TRBJ1-3 gives the whole variable domain DTGVSQNPRHKITKRGQNVTFRCDPISEHNRLYWYRQTLGQGPEFLTYFQNEAQLEKSRLLSDRFSAERPKGSFSTLEIQRTEQGDSAMYLCASSGYDSGNTIYFGEGSWLTVV.

The gene calls are TRBV9 and TRBJ2-1, with 12 positions matching TRBD2. V trimming: 4 bases; J trimming: 1 base; junction bases outside the gene matches: 3. The CDR3 extends over 16 amino acids. Germline V lookup: CDR1 SGDLS, CDR2 YYNGEE. This CDR3 reads CASSMTSGSSYNEQFF. CDR3 nucleotide sequence: TGTGCCAGCAGCATGACTAGCGGGAGTTCCTACAATGAGCAGTTCTTC.

The rearrangement uses TRBV27 and TRBJ2-7; 11 bases align to TRBD2. V shed 5 bases, J shed 2 bases, and the junction held 8 bases outside the gene matches. There are 16 residues in the CDR3. CDR1 is MNHEY and CDR2 is SMNVEV in the germline V gene (reference sequence). In DNA form, the CDR3 reads TGTGCCAGCAGTGGGGCTAGCGGGAGGTTAACCTACGAGCAGTACTTC. Translation: CASSGASGRLTYEQYF.

The chain uses TRBV27 and TRBJ2-7; D not resolved. This CDR3 is built from 16 residues. The V and J ends lost 4 bases and 4 bases respectively, with 20 bases between them. CDR1 MNHEY and CDR2 SMNVEV come from the germline V gene (reference sequence). This CDR3 reads CASSSSVSTEWYEQYF. CDR3 nucleotide sequence: TGTGCCAGCAGTTCCTCCGTATCGACGGAGTGGTACGAGCAGTACTTC.

V is TRBV2 and J is TRBJ1-5; the D is unclear. This CDR3 has 11 residues. Trimming removed 3 bases from V and 7 bases from J, with 4 bases in between. Germline-derived CDR1 and CDR2 are SNHLY and FYNNEI. This chain's CDR3 is CASSDSQPQHF. DNA of the CDR3: TGTGCCAGCAGTGATTCCCAGCCCCAGCATTTT.

The rearrangement joins TRBV19 to TRBJ1-1; 7 bases agree with TRBD1. Losses at the gene ends were 7 bases for V and 11 bases for J; bases not matched to a gene: 7. The CDR3 spans 11 residues. CDR1 is LNHDA and CDR2 is SQIVND in the germline V gene (reference sequence). CDR3 in amino acids: CASIEGALAFF. DNA for the CDR3: TGTGCCAGTATCGAGGGGGCACTGGCTTTCTTT.

Here the CDR3 reads CASSDFGGNTIYF. In nucleotides, the CDR3 is TGTGCCAGCAGTGATTTTGGTGGAAACACCATATATTTT. This chain connects TRBV6-1 to TRBJ1-3; D remains unclear. V was trimmed by 3 bases and J by 3 bases, leaving 6 bases between them. Germline-derived CDR1 and CDR2 are MNHNS and SASEGT. The CDR3 has 13 residues.

The chain joins TRBV5-4 to TRBJ2-1, with D possibly matching TRBD1 (6 bases). Trimming removed 4 bases at V and 0 bases at J, with 14 bases between. Germline assignment: CDR1 SGHNT and CDR2 YYREEE (reference sequence). This CDR3 has 16 residues. The CDR3 DNA reads as TGTGCCAGCAGCGGCTACAGGGAGCTCTCCTACAATGAGCAGTTCTTC. It encodes CASSGYRELSYNEQFF.

This chain connects TRBV6-5 to TRBJ1-2, with D unresolved. Trimming removed 6 bases from V and 5 bases from J, with 10 bases in between. Germline V gene data show CDR1 as MNHEY and CDR2 as SVGAGI. There are 12 residues in the CDR3. CDR3 sequence reads: CASSPEGYGYTF. CDR3 in DNA: TGTGCCAGCAGCCCGGAAGGGTATGGCTACACCTTC.

This clone was counted once. The chain is built from TRBV11-2 and TRBJ2-5; 8 bases align to TRBD1. CDR1 is SGHAT, CDR2 FQNNGV, per germline. The CDR3 length is 18 residues. The J segment lost 6 bases and the V segment lost 4 bases, leaving 19 bases of the junction unmatched. CDR3 residues: CASSSLQRAEQGVKTQYF. The CDR3 DNA follows: TGTGCCAGCAGCTCTCTACAGAGGGCCGAACAGGGGGTGAAGACCCAGTACTTC.

The CDR3 coding sequence is TGTGCCAGCAGCGCCCAGGGGGCGCGTTACGAGCAGTACTTC. This translates into CASSAQGARYEQYF. The chain recombines TRBV12-1 with TRBJ2-7; the table assigns TRBD1, which was not confirmed against the DNA. TRBV12-1 is listed as a pseudogene. This CDR3 spans 14 amino acids.

This chain joins TRBV27 and TRBJ1-5, with a weak D call TRBD1 (6 bases). Germline V lookup: CDR1 MNHEY, CDR2 SMNVEV (reference sequence). This CDR3 is 16 amino acids long. Between the trimmed V and J ends, which lost 6 bases and 2 bases, there was a span of 17 bases. CDR3 nucleotide sequence: TGTGCCAGCAGCTATCAGGGGTTCACGGGCAATCAGCCCCAGCATTTT. Its protein product is CASSYQGFTGNQPQHF.

V usage is TRBV5-1 and J usage is TRBJ2-2, with 7 positions matching TRBD2. The V gene end was trimmed by 1 base and the J gene end by 1 base; junction bases not matched to a gene: 4. This CDR3 contains 16 residues. CDR1 SGHRS and CDR2 YFSETQ come from the germline V gene. This CDR3 reads CASSLRLAENTGELFF. The CDR3 DNA follows: TGCGCCAGCAGCTTGAGACTAGCTGAGAACACCGGGGAGCTGTTTTTT.

The chain uses TRBV30 and TRBJ1-1; D is undetermined. The germline V and J ends were trimmed by 1 base and 2 bases, with 11 bases remaining between them. Per the germline V gene, CDR1 is GTSNPN and CDR2 is SVGIG (reference sequence). This CDR3 is built from 14 residues. The CDR3 here is CAWSEGIGNTEAFF. In DNA, the CDR3 is TGTGCCTGGAGTGAGGGAATCGGTAACACTGAAGCTTTCTTT.

The chain combines TRBV28 with TRBJ2-7, with D possibly being TRBD2 (6 bases). The length of the CDR3 is 15 residues. Trimming left V 6 bases short and J 0 bases short, with 15 bases between. Germline loops: CDR1 MDHEN, CDR2 SYDVKM. CDR3 coding DNA: TGTGCCAGCAGCCACCCCCGGGAGAACTCCTACGAGCAGTACTTC. This codes for CASSHPRENSYEQYF.

The chain is built from TRBV2 and TRBJ2-7; D is undetermined. With 3 bases removed from V and 3 bases from J, the gap between germline ends came to 6 bases. The CDR3 length is 12 residues. CDR1 SNHLY and CDR2 FYNNEI come from the germline V gene. The CDR3 nucleotides read TGTGCCAGCAGTGAGGGCCTCTACGAGCAGTACTTC. Amino acids: CASSEGLYEQYF.